The 6 T cell receptor beta chains below were found in one sample sequenced in a study of shared clonotypes between healthy human individuals. Only in-frame clones appear in the TCRdb table, and some are missing; sequencing was by immunoSEQ multiplex PCR. The table records about 550,000 clones, roughly 95% of them present only once. Terminally differentiated effector memory CD45RA+ cells were excluded by CCR7 positive selection of CD45RO-negative cells. Sequenced sample: naive CD8+ T cells sorted from blood. These receptors all come from a woman younger than 45 in good health.

Written as DNA, the CDR3 is TGTGCCAGCAGCTTTGGTTTCGGGGCCAACGTCCTGACTTTC. This sequence encodes CASSFGFGANVLTF. V is TRBV13 and J is TRBJ2-6; D unresolved. This CDR3 has 14 amino acids. Germline CDR1 PRHDT, CDR2 FYEKMQ (reference sequence). V was pared by 3 bases and J by 4 bases, with 7 bases between.

The J gene is TRBJ2-3, the V gene TRBV7-6; weak D call: TRBD2 (5 bases). V shed 1 base and J shed 2 bases, with 10 bases lying between them. This CDR3 has 15 residues. Germline values: CDR1 SGHVS, CDR2 FNYEAQ. Here the CDR3 reads CASSLVQRNTDTQYF. CDR3 in DNA: TGTGCCAGCAGCTTAGTACAGCGGAACACAGATACGCAGTATTTT.

The rearrangement joins TRBV13 to TRBJ1-1, with D tentatively TRBD1 (6 bases). Germline values: CDR1 PRHDT, CDR2 FYEKMQ (reference sequence). CDR3 length equals 15 residues. V lost 0 bases, J lost 6 bases, and 14 bases lay in between. DNA of the CDR3: TGTGCCAGCAGCTTAGGCCCCGGGGGCGCTTCTGAAGCTTTCTTT. It translates to CASSLGPGGASEAFF.

With regard to this clone: Given the absence of the conserved phenylalanine or tryptophan at the CDR3 end, a read error is likely. No DNA is shown, since the ends of the CDR3 on it are uncertain; the CDR3 is the one TCRdb lists. This rearrangement joins TRBV4-1 to TRBJ2-3; the D segment call TRBD2 is taken from the table without a DNA check. CDR1 MGHRA and CDR2 YSYEKL come from the germline V gene. The CDR3 length is 14 residues, termini included. CDR3 residues: CASSQGPGLAGAPS.

Turning to this clone: Other DNA sequences in the sample encode the same CDR3. This chain joins TRBV9 and TRBJ2-7; D possibly corresponds to TRBD1 (7 bases). The CDR3 contains 14 residues. Germline V gives CDR1 SGDLS, CDR2 YYNGEE. The ends were cut back, 0 bases at V and 4 bases at J, with 11 bases in the middle. CDR3 sequence reads: CASSVGQGGYEQYF. The CDR3 DNA reads as TGTGCCAGCAGCGTAGGGCAGGGGGGTTACGAGCAGTACTTC.

This sequence joins TRBV6-5 and TRBJ2-5; D perhaps matches TRBD1 (5 bases). The V and J ends lost 6 bases and 4 bases respectively, with 15 bases between them. The CDR3 is 14 amino acids. Germline V gives CDR1 MNHEY, CDR2 SVGAGI. The DNA for the CDR3 is TGTGCCAGCAGAAATAGGGGTTTGGGAGAGACCCAGTACTTC. Translation: CASRNRGLGETQYF.